Listed below are T cell receptor beta chains from one sample, sequenced in a study of cytomegalovirus exposure and HLA in healthy donors. Measured with immunoSEQ multiplex PCR; TCRdb has only the in-frame clones, and not every one. Found here are about 280,000 clones, roughly 90% of them singletons; the top ten hold approximately 0.9%. Sequenced sample: PBMCs. These TCRs come from a woman aged 18-29 years in good health and CMV-seronegative. CDR3s include the opening cysteine and the closing phenylalanine or tryptophan. D genes are given only for firm matches. The listing skips clone size in some rows; elsewhere it reads once, few, many or a size class.

TRBV28	.	TRBJ2-7	few	CASSLEEQYF	TGTGCCAGCAGTTTGGAGGAGCAGTACTTC
TRBV15	.	TRBJ1-1	.	CATSRAGGHTEAFF	TGTGCCACCAGCAGAGCGGGGGGCCACACTGAAGCTTTCTTT
TRBV18	TRBD1	TRBJ1-1	.	CASSRTGDTNTEAFF	TGTGCCAGCTCACGGACAGGGGATACGAACACTGAAGCTTTCTTT
TRBV27	TRBD1	TRBJ1-1	.	CASSLFPRQGAEAFF	TGTGCCAGCAGTTTATTTCCCCGACAGGGGGCGGAAGCTTTCTTT
TRBV5-1	TRBD1	TRBJ1-1	.	CASSYFRDRVTEAFF	TGCGCCAGCAGTTATTTCCGGGACAGGGTAACTGAAGCTTTCTTT
TRBV11-1	.	TRBJ2-5	.	CASSLGYQETQYF	TGTGCCAGCAGCTTGGGCTACCAAGAGACCCAGTACTTC
TRBV27	.	TRBJ1-1	.	CASSPQGWTEAFF	TGTGCCAGCAGTCCACAGGGCTGGACTGAAGCTTTCTTT
TRBV5-6	.	TRBJ2-7	.	CASSLQDSLAEQYF	TGTGCCAGCAGCTTGCAGGACAGTCTTGCTGAGCAGTACTTC
TRBV9	.	TRBJ2-3	.	CASSTDTTSTDTQYF	TGTGCCAGCAGCACCGACACCACTAGCACAGATACGCAGTATTTT
TRBV28	.	TRBJ1-2	.	CASSRGGVGGYTF	TGTGCCAGCAGTCGAGGTGGCGTTGGAGGCTACACCTTC
TRBV6-4	.	TRBJ2-1	.	CASSVLAGRTNIRHEQFF	TGTGCCAGCAGTGTTCTAGCCGGTAGGACGAATATCCGCCATGAGCAGTTCTTC
TRBV15	TRBD2	TRBJ2-7	.	CATKKREGVSEQYF	TGTGCCACCAAGAAGCGGGAGGGTGTCTCCGAGCAGTACTTC
TRBV29-1	.	TRBJ2-1	.	CSVDGGWAYNEQFF	TGCAGCGTTGATGGGGGGTGGGCCTACAATGAGCAGTTCTTC
TRBV19	TRBD2	TRBJ2-3	.	CASSITSGRGLSTDTQYF	TGTGCCAGTAGTATAACTAGCGGGAGGGGTCTTAGCACAGATACGCAGTATTTT
TRBV30	.	TRBJ2-3	.	CAWRGVPSTDTQYF	TGTGCCTGGAGAGGGGTCCCTAGCACAGATACGCAGTATTTT
TRBV4-1	TRBD2	TRBJ2-3	.	CASSQPWGTTNTDTQYF	TGCGCCAGCAGCCAACCCTGGGGGACTACCAACACAGATACGCAGTATTTT
TRBV7-6	TRBD2	TRBJ2-1	.	CASSLRPGLGDHNEQFF	TGTGCCAGCAGCTTAAGACCGGGACTAGGGGACCACAATGAGCAGTTCTTC
TRBV7-2	TRBD1	TRBJ2-7	.	CASSQKWDRGNEQYF	TGTGCCAGCAGTCAGAAATGGGACAGGGGCAACGAGCAGTACTTC
TRBV14	.	TRBJ1-2	.	CASSSKGNRAGYRF	TGTGCCAGCAGCTCCAAGGGGAACCGGGCCGGCTACAGGTTC
TRBV27	.	TRBJ2-7	.	CASSPWSQLSYEQYF	TGTGCCAGCAGTCCCTGGTCACAGCTCTCCTACGAGCAGTACTTC
TRBV10-2	TRBD1	TRBJ1-6	.	CASRPRGQGANSPLHF	TGCGCCAGCAGACCGAGAGGACAGGGGGCAAATTCACCCCTCCACTTT
TRBV5-4	TRBD1	TRBJ1-1	.	CASSSRGSEAFF	TGTGCCAGCAGCTCCAGGGGGTCTGAAGCTTTCTTT
TRBV19	.	TRBJ2-5	.	CASSMSLPGETQYF	TGTGCCAGTAGTATGTCTCTGCCCGGGGAGACCCAGTACTTC
TRBV28	.	TRBJ1-1	.	CASSYTGAAFF	TGTGCCAGCAGTTACACAGGAGCGGCTTTCTTT
TRBV28	TRBD1	TRBJ1-5	.	CASSLYRGHQPQHF	TGTGCCAGCAGCTTATACAGGGGGCATCAGCCCCAGCATTTT
TRBV29-1	.	TRBJ1-2	.	CSVFGADYGYTF	TGCAGCGTTTTTGGGGCAGACTATGGCTACACCTTC
TRBV7-3	.	TRBJ2-7	.	CASSLDGGRSYEQYF	TGTGCCAGCAGCTTAGACGGGGGGCGCTCCTACGAGCAGTACTTC
TRBV6-6	TRBD2	TRBJ2-1	.	CASEGTSGNNEQFF	TGTGCCAGCGAGGGAACTAGCGGCAACAATGAGCAGTTCTTC
TRBV5-1	TRBD1	TRBJ1-1	.	CASSLGQGRGAFF	TGCGCCAGCAGCTTGGGACAGGGAAGAGGGGCTTTCTTT
TRBV5-6	TRBD2	TRBJ2-2	.	CASSFGTSGSVFF	TGTGCCAGCAGCTTCGGGACTAGCGGGAGTGTGTTTTTT
TRBV9	.	TRBJ1-2	once	CASSVEGGEGYTF	TGTGCCAGCAGCGTTGAGGGTGGAGAAGGCTACACCTTC
TRBV2	.	TRBJ2-1	.	CASSRDGTAGYNEQFF	TGTGCCAGCAGCAGAGACGGGACTGCTGGGTACAATGAGCAGTTCTTC
TRBV6-5	.	TRBJ1-1	.	CASSSRGIGEAFF	TGTGCCAGCAGTTCCAGGGGAATCGGTGAAGCTTTCTTT
TRBV6-5	.	TRBJ1-1	.	CASSYSRGRGNTEAFF	TGTGCCAGCAGTTACTCGAGAGGGCGGGGGAACACTGAAGCTTTCTTT
TRBV7-2	.	TRBJ1-1	.	CASSLEGIMNTEAFF	TGTGCCAGCAGCTTAGAGGGGATCATGAACACTGAAGCTTTCTTT
TRBV2	.	TRBJ1-1	.	CASTDRMNTEAFF	TGTGCCTCAACAGACCGCATGAACACTGAAGCTTTCTTT
TRBV27	.	TRBJ1-5	.	CASSYGRAYNQPQHF	TGTGCCAGCAGTTATGGCAGGGCCTACAATCAGCCCCAGCATTTT